The clone carrying this TCR beta chain came up a few times. Its antigen is unidentified. This entry is derived from a study of CD8 T cells in Susac syndrome. Study-level results: Clonal expansion was not observed in the Susac syndrome CD4+ T cell repertoires.

Trimming removed 0 bases at V and 1 base at J, with 6 bases between. The CDR3 contains 13 residues. Germline lookup yields CDR1 GTSNPN and CDR2 SVGIG (reference sequence). An amount of RNA that ranged from about 0.45 to 1 ug was reverse transcribed with random hexamers. Amplification of TCR beta CDR3 by immunoSEQ multiplex PCR spanned 54 Vbeta and 13 Jbeta. TCRdb itself ran the immunoSEQ multiplex PCR reads through MiXCR, one entry per CDR3 protein. The sample contains about 240,000 distinct CDR3 sequences, 90% to 97% of which appear only once. The sequenced material came from CD4+ T cells from PBMCs. This chain links TRBV30 with TRBJ2-5; D is perhaps TRBD1 or TRBD2 (5 bases each). This clonotype was sampled from a human donor with Susac syndrome. The CDR3 sequence is CAWSVGVQETQYF. The CDR3 DNA reads as TGTGCCTGGAGTGTGGGGGTCCAAGAGACCCAGTACTTC.